The 17 T cell receptor beta chains given below trace back to one sample, sequenced in a study of PD-1 blockade in classical Hodgkin lymphoma. Each patient's relapse followed autologous stem cell transplantation, and brentuximab vedotin exposure varied. Sequencing was performed with immunoSEQ multiplex PCR; in TCRdb, only in-frame clones are kept and a portion is missing. The sample includes 45,000 to 50,000 clones, roughly 80% of them seen just once. The specimen comprised peripheral blood mononuclear cells (PBMCs), sampled before the second cycle of nivolumab. The receptors were gathered from a human donor with classical Hodgkin lymphoma.

This chain uses TRBV27 with TRBJ2-3; D not certain. Germline CDR1 and CDR2: MNHEY and SMNVEV (reference sequence). CDR3 size: 10 residues. V lost 8 bases to trimming and J lost 3 bases, with 3 bases between them. CDR3 protein: CASGTDTQYF. The CDR3 DNA sequence: TGTGCCAGCGGGACAGATACGCAGTATTTT.

V is TRBV2 and J is TRBJ2-7; D unresolved. Germline V gene sequence: CDR1 SNHLY, CDR2 FYNNEI. V dropped 6 bases and J dropped 4 bases, with 13 bases sitting between them. This CDR3 comprises 13 residues. This CDR3 reads CASRKDVGYEQYF. DNA of the CDR3: TGTGCCAGCAGGAAGGATGTGGGTTACGAGCAGTACTTC.

This clone has only a few counts. The chain is built from TRBV5-1 and TRBJ2-5, with D perhaps matching TRBD1 (5 bases). V was clipped by 0 bases and J by 5 bases, with 14 bases between them. The CDR3 totals 15 residues. CDR1 is SGHRS, CDR2 YFSETQ, per germline. CDR3 sequence: CASSLGNSKGETQYF. In DNA, the CDR3 is TGCGCCAGCAGCTTGGGGAATTCGAAGGGGGAGACCCAGTACTTC.

This clone was detected many times. This chain joins TRBV7-9 and TRBJ2-7; D uncertain. CDR1 and CDR2 (germline): SEHNR, FQNEAQ (reference sequence). The CDR3 covers 13 residues. Trimming removed 3 bases at V and 3 bases at J, with 9 bases between. For the CDR3, the DNA is TGTGCCAGCAGCTTCGGAACCCTCTACGAGCAGTACTTC. Protein sequence: CASSFGTLYEQYF.

The chain couples TRBV7-9 to TRBJ2-1, with TRBD1 identical over 7 bases. V shed 1 base, J shed 8 bases, and the junction held 8 bases outside the gene matches. CDR1 SEHNR and CDR2 FQNEAQ come from the germline V gene (reference sequence). This CDR3 spans 15 amino acids. The CDR3 sequence: CASSLEQGWADEQFF. CDR3 DNA sequence: TGTGCCAGCAGCTTAGAACAGGGGTGGGCGGATGAGCAGTTCTTC.

This clone appeared once. Other DNA sequences from this sample encode an identical CDR3 as well. The J gene is TRBJ1-1, the V gene TRBV5-1, with D possibly matching TRBD1 (6 bases). V was trimmed by 4 bases and J by 1 base, leaving 8 bases between them. From germline, CDR1 is SGHRS and CDR2 YFSETQ. The CDR3 runs to 13 residues. The chain's CDR3 is CASSRTANTEAFF. CDR3 in DNA: TGCGCCAGCAGCCGGACAGCGAACACTGAAGCTTTCTTT.

This rearrangement joins TRBV28 to TRBJ1-1, with unresolved D. Trimming took 2 bases from V and 6 from J, leaving 7 bases between them. This CDR3 is 12 amino acids long. Germline V gene lookup returns CDR1 MDHEN and CDR2 SYDVKM. The CDR3: CASSLGWAEAFF. The CDR3 DNA follows: TGTGCCAGCAGTTTAGGGTGGGCTGAAGCTTTCTTT. Supplemented by reference TRBV28 and TRBJ1-1, the full variable domain reads DVKVTQSSRYLVKRTGEKVFLECVQDMDHENMFWYRQDPGLGLRLIYFSYDVKMKEKGDIPEGYSVSREKKERFSLILESASTNQTSMYLCASSLGWAEAFFGQGTRLTVV.

The rearrangement joins TRBV30 to TRBJ2-1; no firm D call. This CDR3 is built from 11 residues. Germline V gene lookup returns CDR1 GTSNPN and CDR2 SVGIG (reference sequence). V lost 4 bases, J lost 12 bases, and 13 bases lay in between. This chain's CDR3 is CAWTSGYTQFF. CDR3 nucleotides: TGTGCCTGGACCAGTGGGTACACGCAGTTCTTC.

J is TRBJ2-7 and V is TRBV5-1, with D possibly matching TRBD2 (5 bases). V shed 1 base and J shed 0 bases, with 11 bases lying between them. This CDR3 contains 15 residues. CDR1 is SGHRS and CDR2 is YFSETQ in the germline V gene. CDR3 bases: TGCGCCAGCAGCTTGTTAGAGGGTAACTCCTACGAGCAGTACTTC. It yields the protein CASSLLEGNSYEQYF.

The J gene is TRBJ1-2, the V gene TRBV7-9; no clear D gene. The ends were cut back, 5 bases at V and 8 bases at J, with 24 bases in the middle. Germline V CDR1 and CDR2: SEHNR, FQNEAQ (reference sequence). The CDR3 has 16 amino acids. CDR3 in amino acids: CASSPGSGSGVRGYTF. The CDR3 DNA sequence: TGTGCCAGCAGCCCCGGGTCCGGGAGTGGGGTTCGGGGCTACACCTTC.

DNA of the CDR3: TGTGCCAGCAGCCCCCCGGGGGTCACAGATACGCAGTATTTT. Translation gives CASSPPGVTDTQYF. The chain couples TRBV7-2 to TRBJ2-3; weak D call: TRBD2 (6 bases). Trimming took off 5 bases at V and 2 bases at J, with 11 bases between the two ends. The CDR3 sequence is 14 residues long. Germline lookup yields CDR1 SGHTA and CDR2 FQGNSA.

The chain couples TRBV29-1 to TRBJ2-1, with 9 bases fitting TRBD2. Per the germline V gene, CDR1 is SQVTM and CDR2 is ANQGSEA. The CDR3 is made up of 14 amino acids. Losses at the gene ends were 4 bases for V and 3 bases for J; bases not matched to a gene: 4. DNA of the CDR3: TGCAGCGTTGTGGGTAGCGGGAGCTACAATGAGCAGTTCTTC. It yields the protein CSVVGSGSYNEQFF.

V is TRBV6-5 and J is TRBJ1-1; D gene ambiguous. This CDR3 is built from 13 residues. The germline gives CDR1 MNHEY, CDR2 SVGAGI. Between the trimmed V and J ends, which lost 5 bases and 3 bases, there was a span of 10 bases. CDR3 nucleotide sequence: TGTGCCAGCAGTCTTGGAGATTACACTGAAGCTTTCTTT. It translates to CASSLGDYTEAFF.

The J gene is TRBJ2-1, the V gene TRBV10-3; a possible D gene is TRBD2 (6 bases). This CDR3 has 14 amino acids. The germline gives CDR1 ENHRY, CDR2 SYGVKD. The V end was cut by 2 bases, the J end by 6 bases, with 11 bases between. As DNA, the CDR3 is TGTGCCATCAGTGAGGGGAGGTTGGGCAATGAGCAGTTCTTC. Its protein is CAISEGRLGNEQFF.

This clone was seen a single time. The V and J genes are TRBV9 and TRBJ1-2; 7 nucleotides line up with TRBD1. Germline trimming cut 2 bases from V and 10 bases from J; bases unmatched to any gene: 8. The CDR3 runs to 13 residues. Germline loops: CDR1 SGDLS, CDR2 YYNGEE. The CDR3 is CASSVNYRGNYTF. CDR3 nucleotide sequence: TGTGCCAGCAGCGTCAACTACAGGGGAAACTACACCTTC.

The rearrangement joins TRBV5-4 to TRBJ1-1; the D is unclear. V was clipped by 4 bases and J by 1 base, with 8 bases between them. CDR1 is SGHNT, CDR2 YYREEE, per germline (reference sequence). This CDR3 has 13 amino acids. The CDR3 here is CASSRSGNTEAFF. The DNA for the CDR3 is TGTGCCAGCAGCCGTTCTGGGAACACTGAAGCTTTCTTT.

This chain links TRBV10-3 with TRBJ2-1; D remains unclear. V shed 2 bases and J shed 13 bases, with 21 bases lying between them. The germline V gene encodes CDR1 ENHRY and CDR2 SYGVKD. This CDR3 is built from 15 residues. The CDR3 spells CAISEPTIDGSLQFF. The CDR3, as DNA: TGTGCCATCAGTGAGCCGACGATCGATGGCTCGCTCCAGTTCTTC.